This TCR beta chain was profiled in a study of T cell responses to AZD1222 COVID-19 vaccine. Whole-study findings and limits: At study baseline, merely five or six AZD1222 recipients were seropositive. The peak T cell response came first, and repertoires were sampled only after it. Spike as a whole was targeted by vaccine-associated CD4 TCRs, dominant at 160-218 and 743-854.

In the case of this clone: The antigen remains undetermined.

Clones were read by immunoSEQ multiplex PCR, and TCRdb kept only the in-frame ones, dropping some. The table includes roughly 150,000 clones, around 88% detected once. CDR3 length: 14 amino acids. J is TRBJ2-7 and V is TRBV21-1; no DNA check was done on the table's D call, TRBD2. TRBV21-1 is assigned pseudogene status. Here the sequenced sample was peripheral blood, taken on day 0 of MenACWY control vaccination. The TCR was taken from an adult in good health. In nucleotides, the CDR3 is TGTGCCAGCAGCAAAGCCTCAATTGGAGGCCCGGGGTACTTC. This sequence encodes CASSKASIGGPGYF.